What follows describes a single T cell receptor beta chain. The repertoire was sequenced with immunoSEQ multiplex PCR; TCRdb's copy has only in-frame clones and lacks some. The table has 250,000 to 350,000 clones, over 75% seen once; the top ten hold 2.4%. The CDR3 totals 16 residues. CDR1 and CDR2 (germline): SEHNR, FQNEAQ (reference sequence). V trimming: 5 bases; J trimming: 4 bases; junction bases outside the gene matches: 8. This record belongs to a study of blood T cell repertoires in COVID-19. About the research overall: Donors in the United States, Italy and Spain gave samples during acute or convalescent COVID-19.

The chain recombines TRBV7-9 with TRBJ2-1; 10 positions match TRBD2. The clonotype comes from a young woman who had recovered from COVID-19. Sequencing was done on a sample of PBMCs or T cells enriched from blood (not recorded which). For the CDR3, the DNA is TGTGCCAGCAGCGGGGAGCGGGGGGGCCGGTACAATGAGCAGTTCTTC. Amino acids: CASSGERGGRYNEQFF.